This section outlines one T cell receptor beta chain sequence together with its context. Antigen: not known. This specimen comes from a study of response to subunit inactivated influenza vaccine. Study-wide findings and caveats: Authors suggested seasonal influenza vaccinations each recruit few new T cells.

TCRdb processed the RT-PCR reads anew with MiXCR; each CDR3 protein has one entry. This table has 650,000 to 800,000 distinct CDR3 sequences, 11% to 15% appearing once. The germline gives CDR1 MGHRA, CDR2 YSYEKL. V dropped 6 bases and J dropped 0 bases, with 12 bases sitting between them. The CDR3 spans 15 residues. The source is a middle-aged man who received an inactivated influenza vaccine. Source: PBMCs from blood, taken roughly 15 days before vaccination. The genes are TRBV4-1 and TRBJ1-5; D ambiguous. This CDR3 is CASRNMNYSNQPQHF. CDR3 bases: TGCGCCAGCAGGAACATGAATTATAGCAATCAGCCCCAGCATTTT.